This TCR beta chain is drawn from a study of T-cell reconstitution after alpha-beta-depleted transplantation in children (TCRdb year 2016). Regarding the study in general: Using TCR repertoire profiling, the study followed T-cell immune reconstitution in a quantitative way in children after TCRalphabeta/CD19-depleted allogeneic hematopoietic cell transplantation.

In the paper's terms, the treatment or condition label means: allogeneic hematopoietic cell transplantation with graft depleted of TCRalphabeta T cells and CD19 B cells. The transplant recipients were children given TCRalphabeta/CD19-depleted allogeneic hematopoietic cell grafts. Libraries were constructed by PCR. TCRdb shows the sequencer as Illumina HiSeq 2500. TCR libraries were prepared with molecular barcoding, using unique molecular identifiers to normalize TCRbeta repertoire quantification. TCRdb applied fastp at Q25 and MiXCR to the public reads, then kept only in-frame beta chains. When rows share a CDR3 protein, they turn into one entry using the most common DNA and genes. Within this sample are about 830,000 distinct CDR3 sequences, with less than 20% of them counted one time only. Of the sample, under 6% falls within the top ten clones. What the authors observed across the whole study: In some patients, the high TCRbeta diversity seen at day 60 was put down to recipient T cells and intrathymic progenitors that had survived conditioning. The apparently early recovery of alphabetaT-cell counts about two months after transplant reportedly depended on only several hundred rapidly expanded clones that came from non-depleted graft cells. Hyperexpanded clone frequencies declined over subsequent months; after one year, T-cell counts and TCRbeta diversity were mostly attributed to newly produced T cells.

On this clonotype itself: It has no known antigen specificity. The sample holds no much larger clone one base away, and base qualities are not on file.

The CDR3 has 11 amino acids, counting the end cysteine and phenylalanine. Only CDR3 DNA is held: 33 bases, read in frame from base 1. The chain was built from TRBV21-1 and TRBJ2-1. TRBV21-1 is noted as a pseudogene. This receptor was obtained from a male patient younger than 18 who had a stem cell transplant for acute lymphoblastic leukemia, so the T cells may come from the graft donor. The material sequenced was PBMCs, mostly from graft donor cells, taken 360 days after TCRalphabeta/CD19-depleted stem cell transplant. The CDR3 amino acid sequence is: CASLGKNEQFF. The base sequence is TGTGCCAGCCTAGGTAAAAATGAGCAGTTCTTC.